Following are 28 T cell receptor beta chains from one sample sequenced in a study of blood T cell repertoires in COVID-19. The table came from immunoSEQ multiplex PCR; TCRdb's copy has only in-frame clones and leaves some out. The profile shows 200,000 to 250,000 clones, about nine tenths of them singletons. The material sequenced was peripheral blood. These receptors came from a woman aged 40-49 years with acute or convalescent COVID-19.

This chain connects TRBV5-1 to TRBJ1-4; unclear D gene. The CDR3 length is 13 residues. Trimming removed 5 bases at V and 0 bases at J, with 5 bases between. Germline V lookup: CDR1 SGHRS, CDR2 YFSETQ. DNA of the CDR3: TGCGCCAGCAGGGCGGCAACTAATGAAAAACTGTTTTTT. Encoded protein: CASRAATNEKLFF.

The genes are TRBV7-9 and TRBJ2-6; no firm D call. This CDR3 spans 14 amino acids. Germline V gives CDR1 SEHNR, CDR2 FQNEAQ (reference sequence). Trimming shortened V by 1 base and J by 4 bases, and 5 bases separated the two germline ends. In nucleotides, the CDR3 is TGTGCCAGCAGCTTAGTCGGGGGGGCCAACGTCCTGACTTTC. Translation gives CASSLVGGANVLTF.

CDR3 DNA sequence: TGTGCCAGCAGCTTAATACAGGGTGGATGGTATGGCTACACCTTC. It is translated as CASSLIQGGWYGYTF. The chain joins TRBV7-2 to TRBJ1-2, with a possible D match to TRBD1 (6 bases). Trimming cost V 2 bases and J 5 bases, with 15 bases left between them. The CDR3 covers 15 residues. Germline V lookup: CDR1 SGHTA, CDR2 FQGNSA.

This clone was picked up many times. This rearrangement joins TRBV7-9 to TRBJ2-7, with TRBD1 as a possible D gene (5 bases). CDR1 and CDR2 (germline): SEHNR, FQNEAQ (reference sequence). V was shortened by 7 bases and J by 0 bases, with 13 bases between the two germline ends. CDR3 length: 14 amino acids. In nucleotides, the CDR3 is TGTGCCAGCAAGGGCCGACAGAGCTCCTACGAGCAGTACGTC. Amino acids: CASKGRQSSYEQYV.

This chain joins TRBV19 and TRBJ2-6, with 8 bases identical to TRBD1. CDR1 LNHDA and CDR2 SQIVND come from the germline V gene (reference sequence). J was trimmed by 3 bases and V by 2 bases; bases with no gene match: 3. The CDR3 is made up of 16 amino acids. This CDR3 reads CASSIHRGFGANVLTF. The CDR3 DNA follows: TGTGCCAGTAGTATACACAGGGGGTTTGGGGCCAACGTCCTGACTTTC. Together with reference TRBV19 and TRBJ2-6, the CDR3 gives the full variable domain: DGGITQSPKYLFRKEGQNVTLSCEQNLNHDAMYWYRQDPGQGLRLIYYSQIVNDFQKGDIAEGYSVSREKKESFPLTVTSAQKNPTAFYLCASSIHRGFGANVLTFGAGSRLTVL.

The chain has TRBV19 and TRBJ2-5; D unclear. CDR1 LNHDA and CDR2 SQIVND come from the germline V gene (reference sequence). V lost 8 bases and J lost 5, with 15 bases in between. The CDR3 has 13 residues. CDR3 sequence (DNA): TGTGCCAGTCGAGGAGTAGCTGCGGAGACCCAGTACTTC. It translates to CASRGVAAETQYF.

J is TRBJ2-5 and V is TRBV4-1; tentatively, D is TRBD1 (5 bases). Germline-derived CDR1 and CDR2 are MGHRA and YSYEKL. The CDR3 is 17 amino acids. V was clipped by 0 bases and J by 3 bases, with 17 bases between them. Here the CDR3 DNA reads TGCGCCAGCAGCCAAGACGAGACGGGCCCGACAGAAGAGACCCAGTACTTC. This translates into CASSQDETGPTEETQYF.

The chain has TRBV27 and TRBJ1-4; 10 bases are a match to TRBD1. The V and J ends lost 5 bases and 8 bases, in that order; junction bases with no gene match: 17. This CDR3 region has 18 residues. Germline V lookup: CDR1 MNHEY, CDR2 SMNVEV (reference sequence). CDR3 sequence: CASSVAGQGYRQHEKLFF. CDR3 coding DNA: TGTGCCAGCAGTGTAGCGGGACAGGGGTACCGACAGCACGAAAAACTGTTTTTT.

The chain uses TRBV30 and TRBJ2-1; the D gene is possibly TRBD2 (5 bases). Trimming cost V 5 bases and J 11 bases, with 19 bases left between them. This CDR3 has 13 residues. The V gene's germline CDR1 is GTSNPN and CDR2 SVGIG (reference sequence). The DNA of the CDR3 is TGTGCCTGGGCGGGCTTTCAAAAGAGCCAGCAGTTCTTC. This encodes CAWAGFQKSQQFF.

This clone was seen a handful of times. The chain has TRBV7-3 and TRBJ2-5, with a weak D call TRBD1 (6 bases). This CDR3 has 15 residues. Between the trimmed V and J ends, which lost 5 bases and 1 base, there was a span of 14 bases. Looked up from germline, CDR1 is SGHTA and CDR2 is FQGTGA. The CDR3 DNA is TGTGCCAGCAGCCCCGACTACAGGGTCCAAGAGACCCAGTACTTC. Residues: CASSPDYRVQETQYF.

V is TRBV18 and J is TRBJ1-2; 9 bases line up with TRBD1. Germline V gene sequence: CDR1 KGHSH, CDR2 LQKENI. With V trimmed by 3 bases and J by 4 bases, 9 bases remained unmatched. The CDR3 totals 16 residues. CDR3 DNA sequence: TGTGCCAGCTCACCCGCACCGGGACAGGGTAGCTATGGCTACACCTTC. Translation gives CASSPAPGQGSYGYTF.

With regard to this clone: This same CDR3 is encoded by further DNA sequences in the sample. The chain joins TRBV7-9 to TRBJ2-5; D is ambiguous. The germline V and J ends were trimmed by 0 bases and 4 bases, with 6 bases remaining between them. Germline V CDR1 and CDR2: SEHNR, FQNEAQ (reference sequence). The CDR3 totals 13 residues. The CDR3 sequence: CASSLAAGETQYF. CDR3 bases: TGTGCCAGCAGCTTAGCCGCCGGAGAGACCCAGTACTTC.

This chain joins TRBV27 and TRBJ1-4; 7 nucleotides align to TRBD1. After removal of 4 bases from V and 8 bases from J, the junction contained 13 bases not matched to a gene. There are 16 residues in the CDR3. Germline lookup yields CDR1 MNHEY and CDR2 SMNVEV (reference sequence). The DNA of the CDR3 is TGTGCCAGCAGTTCACTATACGGGACAGTCCTCGAAAAACTGTTTTTT. Amino acid sequence: CASSSLYGTVLEKLFF. Full variable domain (missing parts from reference TRBV27 and TRBJ1-4): EAQVTQNPRYLITVTGKKLTVTCSQNMNHEYMSWYRQDPGLGLRQIYYSMNVEVTDKGDVPEGYKVSRKEKRNFPLILESPSPNQTSLYFCASSSLYGTVLEKLFFGSGTQLSVL.

The CDR3 nucleotides read TGCGCCAGCAGCATTACCCAGGTTCCGGGGGAGCTGTTTTTT. Its protein is CASSITQVPGELFF. This rearrangement joins TRBV5-1 to TRBJ2-2, with D uncertain. V was clipped by 4 bases and J by 8 bases, with 15 bases between them. CDR1 is SGHRS, CDR2 YFSETQ, per germline. CDR3 length equals 14 residues.

In this sample, this clone turned up a few times. The chain carries TRBV6-5 and TRBJ1-2, with D tentatively TRBD1 (5 bases). CDR1 and CDR2 (germline): MNHEY, SVGAGI. V was cut by 6 bases and J by 8 bases, with 13 bases left in between. There are 12 residues in the CDR3. This CDR3 is CASRQGLGGYTF. DNA of the CDR3: TGTGCCAGCAGGCAGGGTCTCGGCGGCTACACCTTC.

The chain is built from TRBV7-3 and TRBJ1-1, with 8 nucleotides matching TRBD1. Losses at the gene ends were 5 bases for V and 0 bases for J; bases not matched to a gene: 5. Germline CDR1 is SGHTA and CDR2 is FQGTGA. The CDR3 runs 15 residues. Written as DNA, the CDR3 is TGTGCCAGCAGCCAGAAGGGACAGGTGAACACTGAAGCTTTCTTT. This sequence encodes CASSQKGQVNTEAFF.

This clone is a singleton in its sample. The rearrangement joins TRBV29-1 to TRBJ1-4; 7 bases align to TRBD1. Germline trimming cut 7 bases from V and 7 bases from J; bases unmatched to any gene: 9. The CDR3 sequence is 13 residues long. CDR1 SQVTM and CDR2 ANQGSEA come from the germline V gene. The CDR3 is CSGRGGASEKLFF. CDR3 bases: TGCAGCGGCCGAGGGGGCGCGAGTGAAAAACTGTTTTTT.

This chain uses TRBV27 with TRBJ1-3, with a tentative D call TRBD1 (5 bases). V dropped 5 bases and J dropped 2 bases, with 10 bases sitting between them. The CDR3 length is 14 residues. Germline values: CDR1 MNHEY, CDR2 SMNVEV (reference sequence). Written as DNA, the CDR3 is TGTGCCAGCAGTCCTCAGGGAACTGGAAACACCATATATTTT. Translated: CASSPQGTGNTIYF.

V gene TRBV5-4 combines with J gene TRBJ1-4; D gene unclear. This CDR3 is 14 amino acids long. V lost 0 bases, J lost 4 bases, and 7 bases lay in between. The germline CDR1 and CDR2 sequences are SGHNT and YYREEE (reference sequence). The chain's CDR3 is CASSLVPGNEKLFF. The CDR3 DNA sequence: TGTGCCAGCAGCTTGGTCCCGGGTAATGAAAAACTGTTTTTT.

The chain uses TRBV19 and TRBJ1-4; D call uncertain. The CDR3 is 18 residues long. V shed 1 base and J shed 4 bases, with 19 bases lying between them. Germline values: CDR1 LNHDA, CDR2 SQIVND (reference sequence). CDR3 coding DNA: TGTGCCAGTAGTATAGGAGCGCGGCAGAGTATACTTAATGAAAAACTGTTTTTT. As protein: CASSIGARQSILNEKLFF.

The DNA for the CDR3 is TGTGCCAGCTCACCCCCCTCGGTAGCGACTAGGGAGACCCAGTACTTC. Its translation is CASSPPSVATRETQYF. V is TRBV18 and J is TRBJ2-5, with D possibly TRBD2 on 6 matching bases. Per the germline V gene, CDR1 is KGHSH and CDR2 is LQKENI. The germline V and J ends were trimmed by 3 bases and 5 bases, with 19 bases remaining between them. This CDR3 is 16 amino acids long.

This chain connects TRBV9 to TRBJ2-3; 9 bases map to TRBD1. Germline CDR1 reads SGDLS; CDR2 reads YYNGEE. This CDR3 comprises 19 residues. Losses at the gene ends were 4 bases for V and 2 bases for J; bases not matched to a gene: 17. The CDR3 DNA is TGTGCCAGCAGCCCGGTCGGCAGAGAGGGACAGGGTGTCACAGATACGCAGTATTTT. This gives the protein CASSPVGREGQGVTDTQYF.

CDR3 DNA sequence: TGTGCCAGCAGCTTCGGGAATTCTAACTATGGCTACACCTTC. It encodes CASSFGNSNYGYTF. The rearrangement joins TRBV11-2 to TRBJ1-2; no reliable D call. CDR3 length: 14 residues. Germline V gene data show CDR1 as SGHAT and CDR2 as FQNNGV. Trimming removed 3 bases at V and 0 bases at J, with 8 bases between.

The chain uses TRBV6-5 and TRBJ1-1; no clear D. This CDR3 region has 15 residues. The germline V and J ends were trimmed by 2 bases and 0 bases, with 10 bases remaining between them. The germline V gene has CDR1 MNHEY and CDR2 SVGAGI. The CDR3 coding sequence is TGTGCCAGCAGTTACGGGCAGCCAATGAACACTGAAGCTTTCTTT. Translation: CASSYGQPMNTEAFF.

The CDR3 reads CASSLARLSRRNSYNEQFF. The DNA for the CDR3 is TGTGCCAGCAGCTTAGCGCGTCTGTCTAGGCGGAACTCCTACAATGAGCAGTTCTTC. The J gene is TRBJ2-1, the V gene TRBV7-8; no reliable D call. V lost 0 bases, J lost 0 bases, and 18 bases lay in between. The CDR3 loop spans 19 amino acids. Germline V gene sequence: CDR1 SGHVS, CDR2 FQNEAQ.

This rearrangement joins TRBV29-1 to TRBJ2-1; 11 nucleotides line up with TRBD2. Germline CDR1 SQVTM, CDR2 ANQGSEA. The CDR3 extends over 14 amino acids. The J segment lost 8 bases and the V segment lost 4 bases, leaving 7 bases of the junction unmatched. Here the CDR3 reads CSVVRGLAVDEQFF. The CDR3 DNA is TGCAGCGTTGTTAGGGGACTAGCGGTCGATGAGCAGTTCTTC.

The chain has TRBV19 and TRBJ1-2; D is ambiguous. Germline CDR1 LNHDA, CDR2 SQIVND (reference sequence). Trimming stripped 1 base from V and 8 bases from J, with 14 bases between. The CDR3 covers 14 residues. CDR3 in DNA: TGTGCCAGTAGTATAGCGGGGATACCGGGGGGCTACACCTTC. This encodes CASSIAGIPGGYTF.

This clone has a single count. The genes are TRBV18 and TRBJ1-2, with 12 nucleotides matching TRBD1. Germline V CDR1 and CDR2: KGHSH, LQKENI. J was trimmed by 8 bases and V by 5 bases; bases with no gene match: 6. This CDR3 is 14 amino acids long. CDR3 loop: CASSAGQGAGGYTF. The CDR3 DNA reads as TGTGCCAGCTCAGCGGGACAGGGGGCTGGAGGCTACACCTTC.